Below are 22 T cell receptor beta chains sequenced from a single sample in a study of shared clonotypes between healthy human individuals. CD8 cells regarded as naive lacked CD45RO, were positively chosen for CCR7, and omitted terminally differentiated effector memory CD45RA+ cells. Only in-frame clones appear in the TCRdb table, and some are missing; sequencing was by immunoSEQ multiplex PCR. The sample yields nearly 2 million clones, around 96% seen once. Source material: naive CD8+ T cells sorted from blood. The source is a man aged 18 to 30 in good health.

Points on this clone: This same CDR3 is encoded by further DNA sequences in the sample. This chain links TRBV27 with TRBJ2-7; perhaps TRBD2 as D (6 bases). CDR1 is MNHEY, CDR2 SMNVEV, per germline (reference sequence). The CDR3 consists of 11 residues. Trimming shortened V by 2 bases and J by 7 bases, and 6 bases separated the two germline ends. CDR3 DNA sequence: TGTGCCAGCAGTTTAGGGGGGGAGCAGTACTTC. Translation gives CASSLGGEQYF.

About this clone itself: This sample includes further DNA sequences coding for the same CDR3. This chain links TRBV7-9 with TRBJ2-7; no clear D. Germline lookup yields CDR1 SEHNR and CDR2 FQNEAQ (reference sequence). V gave up 4 bases and J gave up 3 bases, with 10 bases separating them. The CDR3 totals 13 residues. CDR3 sequence reads: CASSSDGSYEQYF. CDR3 sequence (DNA): TGTGCCAGCAGCTCCGACGGAAGCTACGAGCAGTACTTC.

The chain has TRBV28 and TRBJ2-1, with 8 bases lining up with TRBD2. The CDR3 spans 14 residues. Germline CDR1 reads MDHEN; CDR2 reads SYDVKM. Unmatched junction bases numbered 10, after V lost 6 bases and J lost 9 bases. The CDR3 here is CASRVTGGPGEQFF. The CDR3 DNA reads TGTGCCAGCAGGGTCACGGGGGGGCCGGGTGAGCAGTTCTTC.

The rearrangement uses TRBV21-1 and TRBJ1-1. TRBV21-1 is tagged as a pseudogene. The CDR3 is made up of 17 amino acids. The CDR3 nucleotides are TGTGCCAGCAGCAAAGCAGCGGAGCTGGGGTTGAACACTGAAGCTTTCTTT. It specifies CASSKAAELGLNTEAFF.

As concerns this clone: This CDR3 is also generated by other DNA sequences in the sample. V and J are TRBV7-9 and TRBJ2-7; the D call may be TRBD1 or TRBD2 (5 bases each). Germline-derived CDR1 and CDR2 are SEHNR and FQNEAQ (reference sequence). V dropped 1 base and J dropped 6 bases, with 10 bases sitting between them. The length of the CDR3 is 13 residues. CDR3 region: CASSLGEGLEQYF. Written as DNA, the CDR3 is TGTGCCAGCAGCTTAGGCGAGGGGCTCGAGCAGTACTTC.

The rearrangement joins TRBV4-3 to TRBJ1-4; tentatively, D is TRBD1 (6 bases). V dropped 0 bases and J dropped 8 bases, with 19 bases sitting between them. CDR1 is LGHNA, CDR2 YSLEER, per germline. The CDR3 is 17 amino acids. This CDR3 is CASSQELAGGGGEKLFF. The CDR3, as DNA: TGCGCCAGCAGCCAAGAGCTCGCAGGAGGGGGAGGCGAAAAACTGTTTTTT.

This sequence joins TRBV4-1 and TRBJ1-3, with a weak D call TRBD1 (5 bases). Germline assignment: CDR1 MGHRA and CDR2 YSYEKL. With 2 bases removed from V and 0 bases from J, the gap between germline ends came to 8 bases. The CDR3 length is 15 residues. Here the CDR3 reads CASSQQGNSGNTIYF. CDR3 sequence (DNA): TGCGCCAGCAGCCAACAGGGTAACTCTGGAAACACCATATATTTT.

The chain couples TRBV6-5 to TRBJ2-7, with 8 bases matching TRBD2. The V gene's germline CDR1 is MNHEY and CDR2 SVGAGI. J lost 2 bases, V lost 0 bases, and 6 bases had no gene match. This CDR3 has 16 residues. The CDR3 is CASSYSLAGLPYEQYF. The CDR3 nucleotides are TGTGCCAGCAGTTACTCGCTAGCGGGCCTCCCCTACGAGCAGTACTTC.

CDR3 residues: CASSSQDYFNNEQFF. CDR3 nucleotide sequence: TGTGCCAGCAGCTCACAGGACTACTTCAACAATGAGCAGTTCTTC. This chain uses TRBV9 with TRBJ2-1, with a tentative D call TRBD2 (6 bases). Trimming took 4 bases from V and 5 from J, leaving 16 bases between them. CDR3 length: 15 residues. Per germline, CDR1 SGDLS and CDR2 YYNGEE. The full variable domain, its missing parts supplied by reference TRBV9 and TRBJ2-1, is DSGVTQTPKHLITATGQRVTLRCSPRSGDLSVYWYQQSLDQGLQFLIQYYNGEERAKGNILERFSAQQFPDLHSELNLSSLELGDSALYFCASSSQDYFNNEQFFGPGTRLTVL.

This chain joins TRBV19 and TRBJ2-7; tentative D call: TRBD1 (6 bases). The CDR3 covers 16 residues. V was clipped by 6 bases and J by 3 bases, with 21 bases between them. Per germline, CDR1 LNHDA and CDR2 SQIVND (reference sequence). The CDR3 nucleotides are TGTGCCAGTAGCCTCCGGGACACCACTCGGGTCTACGAGCAGTACTTC. It codes for CASSLRDTTRVYEQYF.

The chain carries TRBV10-2 and TRBJ2-3; D is unclear. Trimming took off 2 bases at V and 8 bases at J, with 2 bases between the two ends. Germline values: CDR1 WSHSY, CDR2 SAAADI. The CDR3 has 10 residues. Here the CDR3 DNA reads TGCGCCAGCAGTGAGAGTACGCAGTATTTT. Translation gives CASSESTQYF.

The chain has TRBV19 and TRBJ2-2; 9 bases are a match to TRBD1. Germline CDR1 reads LNHDA; CDR2 reads SQIVND (reference sequence). The V and J ends lost 9 bases and 6 bases, in that order; junction bases with no gene match: 11. The CDR3 loop spans 15 amino acids. The CDR3 is CASHHWGQGAGELFF. The DNA of the CDR3 is TGTGCCAGCCACCATTGGGGACAGGGTGCCGGGGAGCTGTTTTTT.

This clone was found once. The gene calls are TRBV10-1 and TRBJ1-1; D remains unclear. V was shortened by 0 bases and J by 10 bases, with 9 bases between the two germline ends. The CDR3 extends over 12 amino acids. Germline assignment: CDR1 WNHNN and CDR2 SYGVQD (reference sequence). The DNA for the CDR3 is TGCGCCAGCAGTGAGTCGGGAGAACTAGCTTTCTTT. Residues: CASSESGELAFF.

As concerns this clone: Other nucleotide sequences in the sample specify the same CDR3. The chain recombines TRBV7-9 with TRBJ2-7; D is unresolved. The CDR3 runs 13 residues. Germline V CDR1 and CDR2: SEHNR, FQNEAQ (reference sequence). V dropped 0 bases and J dropped 4 bases, with 7 bases sitting between them. In DNA form, the CDR3 reads TGTGCCAGCAGCTTAGCGGCAGATTACGAGCAGTACTTC. Its translation: CASSLAADYEQYF. The full variable domain, completed using reference TRBV7-9 and TRBJ2-7, is DTGVSQNPRHKITKRGQNVTFRCDPISEHNRLYWYRQTLGQGPEFLTYFQNEAQLEKSRLLSDRFSAERPKGSFSTLEIQRTEQGDSAMYLCASSLAADYEQYFGPGTRLTVT.

This chain links TRBV21-1 with TRBJ2-7; the table names TRBD1, a call not compared with the DNA. TRBV21-1 is an annotated pseudogene. The CDR3 is 13 residues long. CDR3 amino acids: CASTAGQAYEQYF. The CDR3 nucleotides are TGTGCCAGCACCGCGGGACAGGCCTACGAGCAGTACTTC.

This chain links TRBV27 with TRBJ2-2, with D maybe TRBD2 (5 bases). CDR1 and CDR2 (germline): MNHEY, SMNVEV (reference sequence). The length of the CDR3 is 16 residues. Trimming stripped 1 base from V and 5 bases from J, with 14 bases between. The CDR3 reads CASSLWGDPRTGELFF. CDR3 in DNA: TGTGCCAGCAGTTTATGGGGAGACCCGAGGACCGGGGAGCTGTTTTTT.

The chain uses TRBV9 and TRBJ2-7, with no clear D. Germline CDR1 is SGDLS and CDR2 is YYNGEE. This CDR3 spans 14 amino acids. With 0 bases removed from V and 1 base from J, the gap between germline ends came to 8 bases. The CDR3 loop reads CASSVGRASYEQYF. The CDR3 bases are TGTGCCAGCAGCGTAGGAAGGGCGTCCTACGAGCAGTACTTC.

Only a few counts were recorded for this clone. This chain joins TRBV9 and TRBJ2-3, with 9 bases fitting TRBD2. The V gene's germline CDR1 is SGDLS and CDR2 YYNGEE. The V and J ends lost 4 bases and 4 bases, in that order; junction bases with no gene match: 10. CDR3 length: 16 residues. The CDR3 sequence: CASSLTPSGESDTQYF. CDR3 sequence (DNA): TGTGCCAGCAGCCTTACTCCTAGCGGGGAGTCAGATACGCAGTATTTT.

The V and J genes are TRBV2 and TRBJ2-7, with 9 nucleotides matching TRBD1. The CDR3 loop spans 15 amino acids. Per the germline V gene, CDR1 is SNHLY and CDR2 is FYNNEI. With 3 bases clipped from V and 2 bases from J, the junction kept 5 bases outside the gene matches. CDR3 sequence reads: CASSDVQGATYEQYF. DNA for the CDR3: TGTGCCAGCAGTGATGTACAGGGGGCAACCTACGAGCAGTACTTC.

The chain joins TRBV5-4 to TRBJ1-1; no definite D call. V lost 1 base and J lost 1, with 8 bases in between. CDR1 and CDR2 from the germline V gene are SGHNT and YYREEE (reference sequence). CDR3 length equals 14 residues. CDR3 nucleotide sequence: TGTGCCAGCAGCTTGTGGATAGGGAACACTGAAGCTTTCTTT. This sequence encodes CASSLWIGNTEAFF. The full variable domain, rest sourced from reference TRBV5-4 and TRBJ1-1, is ETGVTQSPTHLIKTRGQQVTLRCSSQSGHNTVSWYQQALGQGPQFIFQYYREEENGRGNFPPRFSGLQFPNYSSELNVNALELDDSALYLCASSLWIGNTEAFFGQGTRLTVV.

The gene calls are TRBV7-9 and TRBJ1-1; D gene ambiguous. This CDR3 has 14 amino acids. CDR1 and CDR2 (germline): SEHNR, FQNEAQ (reference sequence). V was pared by 3 bases and J by 7 bases, with 15 bases between. CDR3 protein: CASSLGRQGDEAFF. CDR3 sequence (DNA): TGTGCCAGCAGCTTGGGCAGGCAAGGCGATGAAGCTTTCTTT.

The V and J genes are TRBV7-2 and TRBJ1-4; possible D gene TRBD1, 5 bases. Germline V CDR1 and CDR2: SGHTA, FQGNSA. CDR3 size: 13 residues. Trimming removed 5 bases from V and 5 bases from J, with 9 bases in between. The CDR3 sequence: CASSMGPNEKLFF. CDR3 in DNA: TGTGCCAGCAGCATGGGACCAAATGAAAAACTGTTTTTT. Full variable domain (outside the CDR3, taken from reference TRBV7-2 and TRBJ1-4): GAGVSQSPSNKVTEKGKDVELRCDPISGHTALYWYRQSLGQGLEFLIYFQGNSAPDKSGLPSDRFSAERTGGSVSTLTIQRTQQEDSAVYLCASSMGPNEKLFFGSGTQLSVL.